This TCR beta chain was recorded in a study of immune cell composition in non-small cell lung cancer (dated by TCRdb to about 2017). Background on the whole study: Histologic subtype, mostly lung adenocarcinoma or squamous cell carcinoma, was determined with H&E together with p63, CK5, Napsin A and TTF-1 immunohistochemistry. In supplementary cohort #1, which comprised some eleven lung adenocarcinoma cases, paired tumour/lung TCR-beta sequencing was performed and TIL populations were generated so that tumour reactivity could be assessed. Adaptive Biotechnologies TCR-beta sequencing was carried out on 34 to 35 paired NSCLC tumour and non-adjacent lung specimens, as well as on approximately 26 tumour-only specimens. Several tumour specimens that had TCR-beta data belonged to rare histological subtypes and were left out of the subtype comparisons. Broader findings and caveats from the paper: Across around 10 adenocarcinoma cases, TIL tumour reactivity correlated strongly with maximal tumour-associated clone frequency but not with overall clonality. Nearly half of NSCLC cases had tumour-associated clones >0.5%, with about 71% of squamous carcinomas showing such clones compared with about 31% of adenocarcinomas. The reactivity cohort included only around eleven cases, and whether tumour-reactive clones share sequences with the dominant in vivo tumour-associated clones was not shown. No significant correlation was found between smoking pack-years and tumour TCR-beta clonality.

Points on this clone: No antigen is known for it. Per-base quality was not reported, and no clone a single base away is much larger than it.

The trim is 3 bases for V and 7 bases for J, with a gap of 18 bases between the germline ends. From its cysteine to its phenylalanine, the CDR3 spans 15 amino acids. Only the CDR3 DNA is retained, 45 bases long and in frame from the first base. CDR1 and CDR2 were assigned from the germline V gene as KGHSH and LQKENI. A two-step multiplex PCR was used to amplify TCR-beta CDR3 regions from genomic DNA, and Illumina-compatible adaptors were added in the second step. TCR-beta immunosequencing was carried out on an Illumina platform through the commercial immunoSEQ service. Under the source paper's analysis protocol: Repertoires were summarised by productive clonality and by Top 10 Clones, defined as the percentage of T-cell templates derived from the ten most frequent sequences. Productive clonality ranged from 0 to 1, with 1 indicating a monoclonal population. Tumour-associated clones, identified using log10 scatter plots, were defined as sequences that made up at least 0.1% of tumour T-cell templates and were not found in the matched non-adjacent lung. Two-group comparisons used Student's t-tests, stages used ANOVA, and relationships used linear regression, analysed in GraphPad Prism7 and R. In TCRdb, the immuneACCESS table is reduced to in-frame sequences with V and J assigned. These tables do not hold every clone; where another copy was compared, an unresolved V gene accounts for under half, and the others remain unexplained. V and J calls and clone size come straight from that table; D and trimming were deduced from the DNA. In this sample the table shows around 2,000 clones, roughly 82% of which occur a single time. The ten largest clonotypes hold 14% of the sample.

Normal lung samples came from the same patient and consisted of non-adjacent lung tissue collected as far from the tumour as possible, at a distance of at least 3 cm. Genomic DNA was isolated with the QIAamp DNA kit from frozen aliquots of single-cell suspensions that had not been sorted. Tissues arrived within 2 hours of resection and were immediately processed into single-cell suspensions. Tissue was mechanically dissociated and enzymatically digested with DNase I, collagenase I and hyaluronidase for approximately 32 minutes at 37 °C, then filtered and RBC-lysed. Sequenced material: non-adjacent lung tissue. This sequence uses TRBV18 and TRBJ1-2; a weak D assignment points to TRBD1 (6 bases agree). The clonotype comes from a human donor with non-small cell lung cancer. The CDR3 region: CASSPPGTRAAGYTF. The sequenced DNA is TGTGCCAGCTCACCTCCCGGGACACGTGCCGCTGGCTACACCTTC.